There are a few counts of the clone carrying this T cell receptor (beta chain). The authors extracted at least 5 micrograms of total RNA per sample. The sample originates from a study of blood T cells in healthy people across ages. This CDR3 has 11 residues. Germline V gene sequence: CDR1 SEHNR, CDR2 FQNEAQ (reference sequence). Trimming pared 5 bases from V and 6 bases from J, leaving 8 bases between. Alongside a J-beta primer mix, a sample-barcoded 5' primer served in a second PCR lasting roughly 6 to 11 cycles. TCRdb recomputed calls from the 5' RACE reads with MiXCR, one row per CDR3 protein. The sample consists of hundreds of thousands of distinct CDR3 sequences, 32% of them appearing once.

The TCR originated in a woman over 75 in good health. This sequence joins TRBV7-9 and TRBJ2-7; D call uncertain. Sequencing input: blood. The CDR3 nucleotides read TGTGCCAGCAGCACCGTGGGCGAGCAGTACTTC. Translating it yields CASSTVGEQYF.